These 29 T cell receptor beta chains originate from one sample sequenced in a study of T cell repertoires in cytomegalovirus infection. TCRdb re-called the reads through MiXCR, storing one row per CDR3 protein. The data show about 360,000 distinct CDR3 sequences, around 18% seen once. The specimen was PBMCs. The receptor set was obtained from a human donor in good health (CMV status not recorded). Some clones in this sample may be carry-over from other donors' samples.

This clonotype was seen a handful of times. CDR3 nucleotides: TGTGCCAGCAGCTTAGGACCCGCGGAGGGATCAGAAGCTTTCTTT. It specifies CASSLGPAEGSEAFF. This chain links TRBV7-8 with TRBJ1-1; D unclear. Trimming shortened V by 1 base and J by 8 bases, and 17 bases separated the two germline ends. Germline-derived CDR1 and CDR2 are SGHVS and FQNEAQ. The CDR3 length is 15 residues.

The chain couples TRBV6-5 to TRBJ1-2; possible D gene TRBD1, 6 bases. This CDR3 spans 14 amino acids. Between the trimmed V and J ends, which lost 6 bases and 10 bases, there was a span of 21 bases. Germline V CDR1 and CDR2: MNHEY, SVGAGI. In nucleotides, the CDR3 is TGTGCCAGCAGCGGGGCCAGGGGTCCCCGCGTCTACACCTTC. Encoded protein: CASSGARGPRVYTF.

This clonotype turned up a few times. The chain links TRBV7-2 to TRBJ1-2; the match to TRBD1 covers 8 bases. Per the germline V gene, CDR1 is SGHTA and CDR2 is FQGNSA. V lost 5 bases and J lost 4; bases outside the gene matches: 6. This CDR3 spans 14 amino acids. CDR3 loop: CASSPDRGGYGYTF. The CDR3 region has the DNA TGTGCCAGCAGCCCCGACAGGGGAGGCTATGGCTACACCTTC.

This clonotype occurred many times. As DNA, the CDR3 is TGTGCCAGCAGTAAATCCGGGACAGGTGAAAAACTGTTTTTT. Its translation is CASSKSGTGEKLFF. This chain links TRBV12-3 or TRBV12-4 with TRBJ1-4; 8 bases align to TRBD1. The junction had 6 bases not matched to a gene; V was cut back by 5 bases and J by 7 bases. The CDR3 has 14 amino acids.

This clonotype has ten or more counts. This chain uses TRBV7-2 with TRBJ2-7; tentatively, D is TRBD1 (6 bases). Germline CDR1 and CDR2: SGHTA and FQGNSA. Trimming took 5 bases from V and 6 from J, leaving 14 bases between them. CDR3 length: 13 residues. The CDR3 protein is CASSRTGNGEQYF. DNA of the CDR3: TGTGCCAGCAGCCGCACAGGGAATGGCGAGCAGTACTTC.

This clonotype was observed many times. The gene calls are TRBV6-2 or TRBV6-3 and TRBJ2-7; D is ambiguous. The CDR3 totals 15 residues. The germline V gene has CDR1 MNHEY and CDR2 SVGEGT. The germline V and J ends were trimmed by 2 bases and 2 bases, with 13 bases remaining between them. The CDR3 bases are TGTGCCAGCAGTTACCCTACACTACCTACCTACGAGCAGTACTTC. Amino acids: CASSYPTLPTYEQYF.

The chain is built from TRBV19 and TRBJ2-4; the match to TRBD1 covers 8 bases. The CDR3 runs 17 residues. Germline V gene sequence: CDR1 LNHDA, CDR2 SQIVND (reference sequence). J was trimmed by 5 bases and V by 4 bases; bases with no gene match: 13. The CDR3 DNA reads TGTGCCAGTAGTAGCGTTGTCCAGGGGGCATGGGAAAACATTCAGTACTTC. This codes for CASSSVVQGAWENIQYF.

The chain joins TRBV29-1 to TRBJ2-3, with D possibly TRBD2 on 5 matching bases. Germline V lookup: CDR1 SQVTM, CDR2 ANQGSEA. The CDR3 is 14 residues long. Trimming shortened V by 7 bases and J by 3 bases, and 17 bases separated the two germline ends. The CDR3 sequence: CSGNGRGSTDTQYF. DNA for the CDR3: TGCAGCGGAAATGGTCGGGGAAGTACAGATACGCAGTATTTT.

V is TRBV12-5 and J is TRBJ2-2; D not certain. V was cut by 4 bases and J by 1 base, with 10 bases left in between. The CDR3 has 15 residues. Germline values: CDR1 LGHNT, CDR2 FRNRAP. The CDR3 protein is CASGSVLVNTGELFF. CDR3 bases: TGTGCTAGTGGTTCGGTACTCGTGAACACCGGGGAGCTGTTTTTT.

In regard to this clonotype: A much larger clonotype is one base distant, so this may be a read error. CDR3 nucleotide sequence: TGTGCCAGCAGCTTGGACGGCGACGAGCAGTACTTC. Encoded protein: CASSLDGDEQYF. The chain has TRBV7-3 and TRBJ2-7; D remains unclear. Germline values: CDR1 SGHTA, CDR2 FQGTGA. The CDR3 contains 12 residues. V was trimmed by 3 bases and J by 5 bases, leaving 8 bases between them.

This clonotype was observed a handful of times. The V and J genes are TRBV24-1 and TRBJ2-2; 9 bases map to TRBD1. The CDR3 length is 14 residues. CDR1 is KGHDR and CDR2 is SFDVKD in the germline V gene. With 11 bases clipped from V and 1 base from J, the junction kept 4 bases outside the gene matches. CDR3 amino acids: CARPGQGNTGELFF. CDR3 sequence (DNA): TGTGCCAGACCGGGACAGGGGAACACCGGGGAGCTGTTTTTT.

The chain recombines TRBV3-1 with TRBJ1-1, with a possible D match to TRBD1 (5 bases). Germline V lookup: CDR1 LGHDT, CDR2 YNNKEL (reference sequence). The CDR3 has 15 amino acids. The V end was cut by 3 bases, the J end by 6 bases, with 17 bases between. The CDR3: CASSQPGQVGSEAFF. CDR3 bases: TGTGCCAGCAGCCAGCCCGGACAAGTCGGCTCTGAAGCTTTCTTT.

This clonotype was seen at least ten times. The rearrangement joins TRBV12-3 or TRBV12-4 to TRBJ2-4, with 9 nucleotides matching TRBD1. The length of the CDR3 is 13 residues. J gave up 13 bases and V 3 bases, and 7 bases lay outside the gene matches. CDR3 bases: TGTGCCAGCAGTTTCAGGGACAGGGAATTGCAGTACTTC. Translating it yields CASSFRDRELQYF.

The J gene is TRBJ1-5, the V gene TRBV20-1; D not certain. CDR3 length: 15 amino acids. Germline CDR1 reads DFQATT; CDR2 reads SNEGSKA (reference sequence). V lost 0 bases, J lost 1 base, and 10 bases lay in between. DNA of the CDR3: TGCAGTGCTAGAGAGGTCCCAGGAAGCAATCAGCCCCAGCATTTT. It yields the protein CSAREVPGSNQPQHF.

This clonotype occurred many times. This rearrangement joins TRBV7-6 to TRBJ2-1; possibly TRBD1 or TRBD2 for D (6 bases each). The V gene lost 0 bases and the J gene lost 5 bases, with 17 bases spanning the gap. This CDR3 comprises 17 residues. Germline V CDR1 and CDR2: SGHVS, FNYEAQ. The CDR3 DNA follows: TGTGCCAGCAGCTTAGCGGGGGGCGGCACCCCAAACAATGAGCAGTTCTTC. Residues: CASSLAGGGTPNNEQFF.

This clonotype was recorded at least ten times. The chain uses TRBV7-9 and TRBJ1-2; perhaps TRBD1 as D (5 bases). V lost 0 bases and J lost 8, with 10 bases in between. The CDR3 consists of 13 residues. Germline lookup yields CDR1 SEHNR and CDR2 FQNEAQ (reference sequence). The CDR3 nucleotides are TGTGCCAGCAGCTTAGCAGGCGGGGCCGGCTACACCTTC. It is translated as CASSLAGGAGYTF.

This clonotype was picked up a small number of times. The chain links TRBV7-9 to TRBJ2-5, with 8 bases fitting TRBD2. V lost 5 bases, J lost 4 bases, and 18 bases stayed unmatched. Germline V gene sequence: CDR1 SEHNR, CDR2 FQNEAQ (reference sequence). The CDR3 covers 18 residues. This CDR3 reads CASSRVPGGRTPGETQYF. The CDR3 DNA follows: TGTGCCAGCAGCCGGGTCCCGGGCGGGAGGACCCCGGGAGAGACCCAGTACTTC.

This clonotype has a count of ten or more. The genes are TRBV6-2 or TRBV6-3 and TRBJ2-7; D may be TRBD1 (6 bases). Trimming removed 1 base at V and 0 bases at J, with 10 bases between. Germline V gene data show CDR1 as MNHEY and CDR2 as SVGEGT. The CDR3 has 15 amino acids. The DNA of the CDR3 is TGTGCCAGCAGTTACTACGGACAGAGCTCCTACGAGCAGTACTTC. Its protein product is CASSYYGQSSYEQYF.

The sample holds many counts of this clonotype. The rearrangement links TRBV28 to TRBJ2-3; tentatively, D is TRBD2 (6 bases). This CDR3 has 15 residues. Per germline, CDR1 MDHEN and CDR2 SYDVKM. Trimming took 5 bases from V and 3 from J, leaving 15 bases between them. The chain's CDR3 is CASSPISGLTDTQYF. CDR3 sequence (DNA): TGTGCCAGCAGTCCTATCTCGGGACTGACAGATACGCAGTATTTT.

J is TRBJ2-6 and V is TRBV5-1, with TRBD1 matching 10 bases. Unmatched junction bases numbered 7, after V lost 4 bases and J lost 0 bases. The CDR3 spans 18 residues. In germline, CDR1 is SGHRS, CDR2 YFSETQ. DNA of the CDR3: TGCGCCAGCAGCCCCCCCCGGGACAGGGGCTCTGGGGCCAACGTCCTGACTTTC. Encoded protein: CASSPPRDRGSGANVLTF. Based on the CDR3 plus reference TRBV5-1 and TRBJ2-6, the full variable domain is KAGVTQTPRYLIKTRGQQVTLSCSPISGHRSVSWYQQTPGQGLQFLFEYFSETQRNKGNFPGRFSGRQFSNSRSEMNVSTLELGDSALYLCASSPPRDRGSGANVLTFGAGSRLTVL.

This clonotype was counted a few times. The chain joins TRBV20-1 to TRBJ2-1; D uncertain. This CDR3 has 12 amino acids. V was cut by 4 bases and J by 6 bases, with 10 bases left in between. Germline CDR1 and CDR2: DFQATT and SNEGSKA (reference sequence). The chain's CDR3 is CSANRGFNEQFF. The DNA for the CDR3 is TGCAGTGCTAATCGCGGCTTCAATGAGCAGTTCTTC.

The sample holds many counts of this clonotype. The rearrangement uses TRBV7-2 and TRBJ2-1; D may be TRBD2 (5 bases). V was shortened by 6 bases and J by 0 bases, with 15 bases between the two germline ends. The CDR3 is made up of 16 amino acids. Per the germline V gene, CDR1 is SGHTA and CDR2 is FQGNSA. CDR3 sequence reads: CASSRLGLSSYNEQFF. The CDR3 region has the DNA TGTGCCAGCAGTCGACTCGGACTCAGCTCCTACAATGAGCAGTTCTTC. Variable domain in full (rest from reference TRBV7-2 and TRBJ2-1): GAGVSQSPSNKVTEKGKDVELRCDPISGHTALYWYRQSLGQGLEFLIYFQGNSAPDKSGLPSDRFSAERTGGSVSTLTIQRTQQEDSAVYLCASSRLGLSSYNEQFFGPGTRLTVL.

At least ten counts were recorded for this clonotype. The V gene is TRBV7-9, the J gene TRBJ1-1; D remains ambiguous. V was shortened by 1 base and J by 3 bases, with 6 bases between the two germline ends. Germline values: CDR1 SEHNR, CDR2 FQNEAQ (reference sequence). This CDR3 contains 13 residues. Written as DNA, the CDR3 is TGTGCCAGCAGCTTAGGCGGAGACACTGAAGCTTTCTTT. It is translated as CASSLGGDTEAFF.

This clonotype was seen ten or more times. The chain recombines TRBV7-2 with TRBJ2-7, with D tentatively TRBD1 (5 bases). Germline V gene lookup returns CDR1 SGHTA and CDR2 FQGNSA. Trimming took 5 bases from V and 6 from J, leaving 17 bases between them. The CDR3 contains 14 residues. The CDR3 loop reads CASSQDRAKGEQYF. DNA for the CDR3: TGTGCCAGCAGCCAAGACAGAGCGAAAGGCGAGCAGTACTTC.

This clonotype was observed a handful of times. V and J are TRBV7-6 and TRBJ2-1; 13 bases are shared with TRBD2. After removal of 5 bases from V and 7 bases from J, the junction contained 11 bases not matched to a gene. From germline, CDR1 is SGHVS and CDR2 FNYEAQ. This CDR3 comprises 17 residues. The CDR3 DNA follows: TGTGCCAGCAGCCCGAAACTACTAGCGGGGGGGCCAAATGAGCAGTTCTTC. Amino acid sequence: CASSPKLLAGGPNEQFF.

The CDR3 region is CASRQTTDTQYF. The CDR3 coding sequence is TGTGCCAGCAGGCAAACCACAGATACGCAGTATTTT. The chain carries TRBV7-9 and TRBJ2-3; D unclear. V lost 6 bases to trimming and J lost 2 bases, with 6 bases between them. In germline, CDR1 is SEHNR, CDR2 FQNEAQ (reference sequence). CDR3 length: 12 amino acids.

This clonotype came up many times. The CDR3 protein is CASRRGGGGSEAFF. The CDR3 region has the DNA TGTGCCAGCAGGAGGGGGGGAGGAGGCTCTGAAGCTTTCTTT. The chain carries TRBV12-3 or TRBV12-4 and TRBJ1-1; a possible D gene is TRBD1 (6 bases). The CDR3 spans 14 residues. With 6 bases removed from V and 6 bases from J, the gap between germline ends came to 17 bases.

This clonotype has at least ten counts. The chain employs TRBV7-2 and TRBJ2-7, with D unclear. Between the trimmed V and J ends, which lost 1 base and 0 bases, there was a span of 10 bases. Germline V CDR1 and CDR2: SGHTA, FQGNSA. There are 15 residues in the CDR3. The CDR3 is CASSLGSFASYEQYF. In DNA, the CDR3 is TGTGCCAGCAGCTTAGGCTCTTTTGCCTCCTACGAGCAGTACTTC.

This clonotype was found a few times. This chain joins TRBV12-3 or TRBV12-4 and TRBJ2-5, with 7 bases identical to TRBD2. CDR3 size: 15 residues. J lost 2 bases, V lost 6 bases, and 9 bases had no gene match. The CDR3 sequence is CASSFTGTTQETQYF. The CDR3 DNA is TGTGCCAGCAGCTTCACCGGGACTACTCAAGAGACCCAGTACTTC.